This T cell receptor beta chain was captured by sequencing in a study of T-cell reconstitution after alpha-beta-depleted transplantation in children. The germline gives CDR1 SGHVS, CDR2 FNYEAQ. V lost 1 base and J 7 bases, leaving 23 bases between the germline ends. The CDR3 contains 18 residues. This clonotype has just one count. The antigen remains unidentified. Study outcomes and limitations: The high TCRbeta diversity at day 60 in some patients came from surviving recipient T cells and thymic progenitors.

Construction of the TCRbeta library involved unique molecular identifiers. TCRdb passed the PCR reads through MiXCR, listing each CDR3 protein once. The sample records some 310,000 distinct CDR3 sequences, around 25% being singletons. The chain is built from TRBV7-6 and TRBJ2-1; D is uncertain. The source material was PBMCs, mostly from graft donor cells, sampled 180 days after TCRalphabeta/CD19-depleted stem cell transplant. This receptor was obtained from a male patient younger than 18 who had a stem cell transplant for acute lymphoblastic leukemia, so the T cells may come from the graft donor. The CDR3 bases are TGTGCCAGCAGCTTAGACGTGCGAACAGCCGCCCTACGGAATGAGCAGTTCTTC. Protein sequence: CASSLDVRTAALRNEQFF.